This entry concerns a single T cell receptor beta chain. This clone was counted many times. This clone's antigen is unknown. Base qualities were left out, and no much larger clone turns up one base away. On the day of marrow donation, related bone marrow donors gave peripheral blood samples. Mononuclear cells from peripheral blood and bone marrow were separated by Ficoll-Hypaque density centrifugation and then cryopreserved. TRB sequencing used genomic DNA with the immunoSEQ assay at survey resolution or the hsTCRB kit. Processing in the source paper ran as follows. The immunoSEQ software handled initial read processing, and the LymphoSeq R package was used for repertoire analyses. Clonality was calculated as 1 minus normalized Shannon entropy, and the Gini coefficient was also calculated for each TRB dataset. Phenotypes of unsorted samples were inferred by mapping TRB sequences from sorted subsets of the recipient or donor onto the same recipient's unsorted samples. The source is immuneACCESS, and TCRdb retained only in-frame sequences with V and J called. Part of the clones is not carried over; for the studies checked, unresolved V genes explain less than half of this, and the remainder is unexplained. Clonal size and the V and J genes are those of that table, whereas D and trimming came from the DNA. This sample has 40,000 to 60,000 clones in the table, none counted a single time. The top ten constitute about 2.2% of the sample.

Taken from cysteine to phenylalanine, the CDR3 has 11 residues. Solely the CDR3 DNA is kept, with 33 bases framed from the first base. The junction carries 8 bases between V and J, which are trimmed by 3 bases and 6 bases respectively. As encoded in the germline V gene (reference sequence), CDR1 is DFQATT while CDR2 is SNEGSKA. These data come from a study of T cells after posttransplantation cyclophosphamide (dated by TCRdb to 2016 to 2017). Study-level background: The study tracked T cell repertoire reconstitution by TRB sequencing after myeloablative bone marrow transplantation using posttransplantation cyclophosphamide as GVHD prophylaxis. Antigen receptor sequencing was done on samples from 35 to 45 PTCy-treated patients and from 15 to 20 related bone marrow donors of those patients. Blood from every one of the roughly 30 PTCy patients who had 1-year posttransplant specimens underwent TRB sequencing. In 3 patients, up to about 3 additional blood samples taken between 2 and 5.2 years after transplant also underwent TRB sequencing, as did pretransplant blood from a handful of patients. Because TRA and TRB clonality were tightly correlated in several samples, subsequent TCR analyses were focused on TRB only. Public TRB sequences were compared against a database of over 3,000 sequences linked to responses to pathogens, tumor antigens, self-antigens and alloantigens. Study-level results and caveats: Across the 45 patients, TRB clonality was highly associated with recipient CMV seropositivity and CMV reactivation, and diversity with PTCy was similar to that in the CNI/methotrexate controls. At 1-2 months, donor-recipient similarity was low but rose over the first year, and the later blood repertoires were often dominated by donor CD8+ memory clones. The TRB repertoires of T cells infiltrating skin or GI tract showed only limited overlap with the TRB repertoires of T cells in blood.

The receptor chain draws on TRBV20-1 and TRBJ1-1; the D gene identity is not certain. This TCR was recovered from a man aged 35 to 55 in good health, CMV-negative, and a related stem cell transplant donor. The source material was PBMCs. The DNA reads as follows: TGCAGTGCTAGTTCTACGGCTGAAGCTTTCTTT. Protein translation: CSASSTAEAFF.